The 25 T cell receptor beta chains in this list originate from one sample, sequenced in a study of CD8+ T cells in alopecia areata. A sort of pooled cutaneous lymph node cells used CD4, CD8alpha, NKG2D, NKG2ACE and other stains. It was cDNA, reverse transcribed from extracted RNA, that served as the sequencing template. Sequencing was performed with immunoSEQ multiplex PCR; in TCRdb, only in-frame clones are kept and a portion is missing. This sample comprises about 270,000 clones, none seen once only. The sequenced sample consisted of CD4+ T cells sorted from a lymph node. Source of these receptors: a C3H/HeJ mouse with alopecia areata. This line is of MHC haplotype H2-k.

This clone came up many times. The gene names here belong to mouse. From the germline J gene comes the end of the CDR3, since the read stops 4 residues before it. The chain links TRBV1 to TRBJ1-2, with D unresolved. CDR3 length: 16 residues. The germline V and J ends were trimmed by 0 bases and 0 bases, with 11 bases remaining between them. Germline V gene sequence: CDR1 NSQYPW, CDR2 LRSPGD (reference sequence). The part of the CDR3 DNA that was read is TGCACCTGCAGTGCAGATAAGCGACAAACAAACTCC. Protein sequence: CTCSADKRQTNS. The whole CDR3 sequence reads CTCSADKRQTNSDYTF.

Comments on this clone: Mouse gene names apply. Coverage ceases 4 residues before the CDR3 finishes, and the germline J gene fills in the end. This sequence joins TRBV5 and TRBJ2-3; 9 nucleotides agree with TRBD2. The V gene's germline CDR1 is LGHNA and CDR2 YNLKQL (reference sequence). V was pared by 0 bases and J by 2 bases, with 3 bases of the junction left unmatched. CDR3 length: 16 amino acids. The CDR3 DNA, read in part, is TGTGCCAGCAGCCAAGAAGGGACTGGGTTTGCAGAA. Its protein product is CASSQEGTGFAE. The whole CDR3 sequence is CASSQEGTGFAETLYF.

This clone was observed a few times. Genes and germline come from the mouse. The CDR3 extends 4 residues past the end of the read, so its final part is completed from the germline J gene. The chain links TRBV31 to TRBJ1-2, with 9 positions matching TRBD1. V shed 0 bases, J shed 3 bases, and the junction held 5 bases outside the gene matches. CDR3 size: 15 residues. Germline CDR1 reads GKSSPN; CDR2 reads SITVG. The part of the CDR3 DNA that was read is TGTGCCTGGAGTCTAGCCGGGACAGGGTACTCC. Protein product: CAWSLAGTGYS. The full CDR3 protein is CAWSLAGTGYSDYTF. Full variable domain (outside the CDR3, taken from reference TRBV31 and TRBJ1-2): AQTIHQWPVAEIKAVGSPLSLGCTIKGKSSPNLYWYWQATGGTLQQLFYSITVGQVESVVQLNLSASRPKDDQFILSTEKLLLSHSGFYLCAWSLAGTGYSDYTFGSGTRLLVI.

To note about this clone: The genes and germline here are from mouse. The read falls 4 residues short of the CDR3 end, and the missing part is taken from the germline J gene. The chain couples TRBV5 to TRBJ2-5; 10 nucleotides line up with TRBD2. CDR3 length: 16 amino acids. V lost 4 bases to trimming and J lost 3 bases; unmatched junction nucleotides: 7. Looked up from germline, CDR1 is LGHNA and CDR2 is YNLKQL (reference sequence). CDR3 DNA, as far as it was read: TGTGCCAGCAGCCGTACCGGGACTGGGGTACAAGAC. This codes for CASSRTGTGVQD. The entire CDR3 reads CASSRTGTGVQDTQYF.

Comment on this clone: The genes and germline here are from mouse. The part of the CDR3 DNA that was read is TGTGCCAGCAGTGACAGGGCTGAC. This sequence encodes CASSDRAD. The entire CDR3 sequence reads CASSDRADTQYF. The chain is built from TRBV13-3 and TRBJ2-5; the D gene is possibly TRBD1 (5 bases). The read terminates 4 residues before the CDR3 end, so the remaining end is supplied by the germline J gene. The V gene's germline CDR1 is NNHDY and CDR2 SYVADS. The CDR3 consists of 12 residues.

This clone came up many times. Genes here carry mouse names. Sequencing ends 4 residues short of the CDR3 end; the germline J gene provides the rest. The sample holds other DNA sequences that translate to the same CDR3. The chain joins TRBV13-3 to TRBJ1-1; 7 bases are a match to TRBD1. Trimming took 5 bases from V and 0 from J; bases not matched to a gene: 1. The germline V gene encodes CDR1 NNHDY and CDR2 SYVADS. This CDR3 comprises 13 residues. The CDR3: CASRQGANTEVFF. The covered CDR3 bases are TGTGCCAGCAGGCAGGGGGCAAACACA.

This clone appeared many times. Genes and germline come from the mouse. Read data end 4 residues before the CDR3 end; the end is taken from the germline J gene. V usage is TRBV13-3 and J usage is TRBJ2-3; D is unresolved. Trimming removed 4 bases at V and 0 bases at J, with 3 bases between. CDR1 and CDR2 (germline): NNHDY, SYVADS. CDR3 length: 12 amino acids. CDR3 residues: CASSPSAETLYF. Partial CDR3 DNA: TGTGCCAGCAGTCCTAGTGCAGAA.

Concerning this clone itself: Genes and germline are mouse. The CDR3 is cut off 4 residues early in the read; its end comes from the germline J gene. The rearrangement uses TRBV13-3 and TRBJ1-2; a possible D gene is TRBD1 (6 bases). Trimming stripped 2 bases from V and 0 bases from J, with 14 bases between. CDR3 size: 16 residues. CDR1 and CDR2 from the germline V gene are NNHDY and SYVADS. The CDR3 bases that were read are TGTGCCAGCAGTGAAGGCCGGCAGGGGACAAACTCC. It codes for CASSEGRQGTNS. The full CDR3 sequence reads CASSEGRQGTNSDYTF.

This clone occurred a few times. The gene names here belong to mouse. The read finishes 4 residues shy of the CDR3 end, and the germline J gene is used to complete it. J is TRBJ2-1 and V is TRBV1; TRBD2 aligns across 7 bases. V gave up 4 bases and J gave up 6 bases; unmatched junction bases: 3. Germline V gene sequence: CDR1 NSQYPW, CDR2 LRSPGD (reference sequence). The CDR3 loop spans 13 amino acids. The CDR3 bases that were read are TGCACCTGCAGTGGGGGGGGTGCTGCT. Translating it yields CTCSGGGAA. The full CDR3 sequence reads CTCSGGGAAEQFF.

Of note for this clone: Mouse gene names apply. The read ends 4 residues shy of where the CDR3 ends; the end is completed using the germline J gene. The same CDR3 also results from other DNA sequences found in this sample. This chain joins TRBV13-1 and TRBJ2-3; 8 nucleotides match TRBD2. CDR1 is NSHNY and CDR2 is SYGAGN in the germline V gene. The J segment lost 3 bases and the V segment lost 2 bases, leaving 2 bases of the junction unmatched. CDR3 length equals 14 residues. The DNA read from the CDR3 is TGTGCCAGCAGTGACTGGGGGGTAGCAGAA. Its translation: CASSDWGVAE. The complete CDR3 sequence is CASSDWGVAETLYF.

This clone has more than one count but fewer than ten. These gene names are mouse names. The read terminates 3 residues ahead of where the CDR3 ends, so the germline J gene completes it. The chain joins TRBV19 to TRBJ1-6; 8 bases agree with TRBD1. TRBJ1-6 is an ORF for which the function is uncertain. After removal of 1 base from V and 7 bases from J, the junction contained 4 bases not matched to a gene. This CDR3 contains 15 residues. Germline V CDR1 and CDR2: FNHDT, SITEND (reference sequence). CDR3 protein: CASSIQTGVNSPLYF. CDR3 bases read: TGTGCCAGCAGTATACAGACAGGGGTCAATTCGCCC.

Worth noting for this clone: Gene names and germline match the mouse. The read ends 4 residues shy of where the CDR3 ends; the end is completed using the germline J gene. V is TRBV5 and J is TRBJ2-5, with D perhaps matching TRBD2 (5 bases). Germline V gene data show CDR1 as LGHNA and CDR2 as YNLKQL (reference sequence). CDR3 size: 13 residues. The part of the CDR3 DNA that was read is TGTGCCAGCAGCCAAGTGGGGTGGGAC. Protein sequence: CASSQVGWD. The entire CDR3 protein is CASSQVGWDTQYF.

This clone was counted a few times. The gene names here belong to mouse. The CDR3 sequence: CASKGQGNYAEQFF. CDR3 DNA, as far as it was read: TGTGCCAGCAAAGGACAGGGAAACTATGCT. The genes are TRBV19 and TRBJ2-1, with TRBD1 identical over 8 bases. The read terminates 4 residues ahead of where the CDR3 ends, so the germline J gene completes it. This CDR3 has 14 amino acids. Germline V gene sequence: CDR1 FNHDT, CDR2 SITEND (reference sequence). V shed 6 bases, J shed 1 base, and the junction held 3 bases outside the gene matches. Using reference TRBV19 and TRBJ2-1 for the parts outside the CDR3, the full variable domain is GGIITQTPKFLIGQEGQKLTLKCQQNFNHDTMYWYRQDSGKGLRLIYYSITENDLQKGDLSEGYDASREKKSSFSLTVTSAQKNEMAVFLCASKGQGNYAEQFFGPGTRLTVL.

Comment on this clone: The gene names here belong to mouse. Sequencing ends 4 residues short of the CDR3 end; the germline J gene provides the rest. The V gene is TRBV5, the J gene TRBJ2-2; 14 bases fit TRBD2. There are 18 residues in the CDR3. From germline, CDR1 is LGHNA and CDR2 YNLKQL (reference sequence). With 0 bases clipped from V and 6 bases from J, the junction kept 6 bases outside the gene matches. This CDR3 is CASSQEGLGGRSPGQLYF. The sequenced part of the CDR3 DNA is TGTGCCAGCAGCCAAGAGGGACTGGGGGGGCGCTCCCCCGGG.

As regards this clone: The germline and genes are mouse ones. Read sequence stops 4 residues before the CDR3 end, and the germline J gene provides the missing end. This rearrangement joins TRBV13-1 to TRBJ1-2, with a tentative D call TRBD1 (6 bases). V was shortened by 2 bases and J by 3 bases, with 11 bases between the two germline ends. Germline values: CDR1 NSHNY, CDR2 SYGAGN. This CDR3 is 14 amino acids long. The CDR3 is CASSEQGRDSDYTF. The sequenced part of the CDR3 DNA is TGTGCCAGCAGTGAACAGGGAAGGGACTCC.

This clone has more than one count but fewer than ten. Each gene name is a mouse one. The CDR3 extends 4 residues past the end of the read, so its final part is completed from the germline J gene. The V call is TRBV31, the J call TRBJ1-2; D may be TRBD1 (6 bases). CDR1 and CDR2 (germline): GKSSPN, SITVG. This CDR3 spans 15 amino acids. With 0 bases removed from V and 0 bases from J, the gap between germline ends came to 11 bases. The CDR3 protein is CAWSLENRANSDYTF. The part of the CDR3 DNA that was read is TGTGCCTGGAGTCTAGAAAACAGGGCAAACTCC.

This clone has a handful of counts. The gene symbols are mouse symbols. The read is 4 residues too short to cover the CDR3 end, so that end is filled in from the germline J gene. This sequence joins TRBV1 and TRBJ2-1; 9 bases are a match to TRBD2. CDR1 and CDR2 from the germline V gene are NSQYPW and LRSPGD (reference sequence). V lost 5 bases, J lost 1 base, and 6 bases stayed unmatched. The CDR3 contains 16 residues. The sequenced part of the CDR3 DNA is TGCACCTGCAGTACACAGACTGGGGGAAACTATGCT. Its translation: CTCSTQTGGNYA. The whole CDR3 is CTCSTQTGGNYAEQFF.

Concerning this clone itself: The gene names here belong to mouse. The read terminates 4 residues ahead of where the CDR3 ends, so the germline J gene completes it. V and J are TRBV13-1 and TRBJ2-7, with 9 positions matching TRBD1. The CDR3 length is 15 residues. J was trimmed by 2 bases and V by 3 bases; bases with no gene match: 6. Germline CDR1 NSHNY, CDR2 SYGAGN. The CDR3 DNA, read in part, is TGTGCCAGCAGTGCCCCAAGACAGGGGGCCTAT. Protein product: CASSAPRQGAY. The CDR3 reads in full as CASSAPRQGAYEQYF.

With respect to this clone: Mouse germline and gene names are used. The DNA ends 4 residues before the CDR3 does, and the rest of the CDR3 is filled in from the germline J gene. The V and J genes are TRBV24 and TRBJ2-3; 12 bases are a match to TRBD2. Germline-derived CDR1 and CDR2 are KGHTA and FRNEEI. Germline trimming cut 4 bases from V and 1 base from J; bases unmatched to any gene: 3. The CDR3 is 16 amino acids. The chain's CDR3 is CASSPGLGGCAETLYF. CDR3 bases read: TGTGCCAGCAGTCCGGGACTGGGGGGCTGTGCAGAA.

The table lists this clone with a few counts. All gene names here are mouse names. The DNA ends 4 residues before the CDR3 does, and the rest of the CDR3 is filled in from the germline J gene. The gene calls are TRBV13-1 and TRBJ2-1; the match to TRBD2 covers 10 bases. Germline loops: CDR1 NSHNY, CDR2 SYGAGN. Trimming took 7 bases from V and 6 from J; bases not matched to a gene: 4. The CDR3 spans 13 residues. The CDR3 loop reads CASGGLGIAEQFF. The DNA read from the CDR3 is TGTGCCAGCGGGGGACTGGGGATTGCT.

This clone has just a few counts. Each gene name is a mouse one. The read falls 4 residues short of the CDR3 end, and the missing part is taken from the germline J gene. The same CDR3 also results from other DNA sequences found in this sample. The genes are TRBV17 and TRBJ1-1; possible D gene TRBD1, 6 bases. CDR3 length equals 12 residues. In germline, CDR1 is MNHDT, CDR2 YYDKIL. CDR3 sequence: CASSTGQTEVFF. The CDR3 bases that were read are TGTGCTAGCAGCACGGGACAAACA.

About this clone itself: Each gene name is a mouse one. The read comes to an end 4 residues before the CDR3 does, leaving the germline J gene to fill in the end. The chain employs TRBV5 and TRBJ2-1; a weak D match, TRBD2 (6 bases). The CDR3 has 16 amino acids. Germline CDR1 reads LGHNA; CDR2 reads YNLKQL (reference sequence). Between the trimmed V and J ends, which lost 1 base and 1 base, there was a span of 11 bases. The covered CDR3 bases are TGTGCCAGCAGCCAAGCTGGGGTGAGAAACTATGCT. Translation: CASSQAGVRNYA. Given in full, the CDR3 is CASSQAGVRNYAEQFF.

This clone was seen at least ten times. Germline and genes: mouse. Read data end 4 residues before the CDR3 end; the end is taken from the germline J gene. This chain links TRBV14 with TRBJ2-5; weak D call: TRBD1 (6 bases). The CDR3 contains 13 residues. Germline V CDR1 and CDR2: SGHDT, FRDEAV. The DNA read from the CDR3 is TGTGCCAGCAGTCGGGACACCGAAGAC. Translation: CASSRDTED. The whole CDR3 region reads CASSRDTEDTQYF. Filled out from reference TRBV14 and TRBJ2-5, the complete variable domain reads EAGVTQSPRYAVLQEGQAVSFWCDPISGHDTLYWYQQPRDQGPQLLVYFRDEAVIDNSQLPSDRFSAVRPKGTNSTLKIQSAKQGDTATYLCASSRDTEDTQYFGPGTRLLVL.

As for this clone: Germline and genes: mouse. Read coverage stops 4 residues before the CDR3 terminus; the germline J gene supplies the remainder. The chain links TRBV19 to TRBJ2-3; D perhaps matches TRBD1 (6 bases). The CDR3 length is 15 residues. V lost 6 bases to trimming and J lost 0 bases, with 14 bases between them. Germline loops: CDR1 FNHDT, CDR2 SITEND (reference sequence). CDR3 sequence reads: CASTSPGQSAETLYF. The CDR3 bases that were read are TGTGCCAGCACCTCACCGGGACAAAGTGCAGAA.

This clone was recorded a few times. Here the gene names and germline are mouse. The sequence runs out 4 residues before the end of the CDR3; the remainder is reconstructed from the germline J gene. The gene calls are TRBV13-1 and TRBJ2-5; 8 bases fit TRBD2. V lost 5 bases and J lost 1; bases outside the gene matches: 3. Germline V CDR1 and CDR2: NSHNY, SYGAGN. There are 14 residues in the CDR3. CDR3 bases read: TGTGCCAGCAGAGACTGGGGCTACCAAGAC. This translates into CASRDWGYQD. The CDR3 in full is CASRDWGYQDTQYF.